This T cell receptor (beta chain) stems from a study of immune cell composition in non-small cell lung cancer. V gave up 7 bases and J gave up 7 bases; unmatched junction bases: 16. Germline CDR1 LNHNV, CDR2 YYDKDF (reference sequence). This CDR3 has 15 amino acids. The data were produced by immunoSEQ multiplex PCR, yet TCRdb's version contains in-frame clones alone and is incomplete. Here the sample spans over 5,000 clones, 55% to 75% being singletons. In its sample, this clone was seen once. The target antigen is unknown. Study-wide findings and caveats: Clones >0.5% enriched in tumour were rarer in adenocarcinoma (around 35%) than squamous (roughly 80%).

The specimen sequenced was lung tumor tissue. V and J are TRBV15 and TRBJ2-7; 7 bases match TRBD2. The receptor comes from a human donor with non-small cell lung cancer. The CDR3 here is CATTPGPAGSREQYF. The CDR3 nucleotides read TGTGCCACCACCCCGGGGCCAGCGGGGTCCAGGGAGCAGTACTTC.